Reported below is one T cell receptor (beta chain). Patients in Seattle were enrolled during active infection, then followed longitudinally. The authors' processing: Amplifying reference gene primers gave estimates of nucleated cell counts. The method was immunoSEQ multiplex PCR; TCRdb's version includes in-frame clones alone and lacks a portion of them. The V and J calls and the clone size are those of that table, but D and trimming were determined from the DNA. Here the sample spans about 140,000 clones, 88% being singletons. These data belong to a study of blood T cell repertoires in COVID-19. Study information: The United States, Italy and Spain were the sources of the acute and convalescent COVID-19 samples. The cDNA or gDNA used as material had been derived from T cells, B-cell-depleted T cells, or PBMCs.

Germline V gives CDR1 SGHVS, CDR2 FQNEAQ. The CDR3 is made up of 13 amino acids. V was shortened by 5 bases and J by 2 bases, with 9 bases between the two germline ends. The clonotype originates from a human donor with COVID-19, enrolled during active disease. The donor label of this sample is uncertain. The chain links TRBV7-8 to TRBJ1-1, with D maybe TRBD1 (5 bases). The sequencing input was peripheral blood. The CDR3 here is CASSDQGNTEAFF. In nucleotides, the CDR3 is TGTGCCAGCAGCGACCAGGGCAACACTGAAGCTTTCTTT.